One and the same sample provided the 20 T cell receptor beta chains below, sequenced in a study of control samples from healthy donors and cancer patients. The table came from immunoSEQ multiplex PCR; TCRdb's copy has only in-frame clones and leaves some out. The table shows approximately 150,000 clones, with approximately 94% occurring only once. Sequenced sample: blood. The receptors come from a woman aged 18-29 years in good health.

This clone has just one count. The chain links TRBV11-2 to TRBJ1-2; TRBD1 agrees at 9 bases. The V gene end was trimmed by 0 bases and the J gene end by 4 bases; junction bases not matched to a gene: 12. The CDR3 extends over 18 amino acids. CDR1 and CDR2 (germline): SGHAT, FQNNGV. The CDR3 here is CASSLDGNRGRLFYGYTF. Here the CDR3 DNA reads TGTGCCAGCAGCTTAGACGGAAACAGGGGGCGACTCTTCTATGGCTACACCTTC.

The rearrangement uses TRBV5-1 and TRBJ1-4; D remains unclear. CDR3 size: 15 residues. Germline V gives CDR1 SGHRS, CDR2 YFSETQ. V was trimmed by 1 base and J by 8 bases, leaving 15 bases between them. The CDR3: CASSLLSDPREKLFF. CDR3 nucleotide sequence: TGCGCCAGCAGCTTGTTGTCGGATCCGAGGGAAAAACTGTTTTTT.

V gene TRBV6-5 combines with J gene TRBJ1-2; D remains ambiguous. V lost 6 bases to trimming and J lost 8 bases, with 19 bases between them. The CDR3 has 14 residues. Looked up from germline, CDR1 is MNHEY and CDR2 is SVGAGI. The CDR3 sequence: CASRRRTEPLGYTF. CDR3 DNA: TGTGCCAGCAGACGCAGGACGGAACCTTTAGGCTACACCTTC.

The V and J genes are TRBV9 and TRBJ2-2; 8 bases match TRBD1. Per germline, CDR1 SGDLS and CDR2 YYNGEE. With V trimmed by 4 bases and J by 2 bases, 10 bases remained unmatched. This CDR3 is built from 17 residues. Written as DNA, the CDR3 is TGTGCCAGCAGCCCCTTCGGGACAGGCGCTAACACCGGGGAGCTGTTTTTT. Residues: CASSPFGTGANTGELFF.

The gene calls are TRBV7-2 and TRBJ1-2; D uncertain. The CDR3 runs 12 residues. V gave up 1 base and J gave up 7 bases, with 7 bases separating them. From germline, CDR1 is SGHTA and CDR2 FQGNSA. CDR3 sequence: CASSLDWTGYTF. CDR3 bases: TGTGCCAGCAGCTTAGATTGGACTGGCTACACCTTC.

The chain has TRBV14 and TRBJ1-2, with a weak D call TRBD1 (5 bases). V was clipped by 6 bases and J by 5 bases, with 19 bases between them. The CDR3 contains 15 residues. The germline V gene has CDR1 SGHDN and CDR2 FVKESK. Here the CDR3 reads CASSLVRESVYGYTF. CDR3 sequence (DNA): TGTGCCAGCAGTTTGGTCAGGGAATCTGTATATGGCTACACCTTC.

The gene calls are TRBV19 and TRBJ1-2, with no clear D. CDR1 and CDR2 from the germline V gene are LNHDA and SQIVND (reference sequence). V was pared by 1 base and J by 5 bases, with 11 bases between. This CDR3 region has 14 residues. CDR3 nucleotides: TGTGCCAGTAGTATAGGAGGCGGATCGTATGGCTACACCTTC. Amino acids: CASSIGGGSYGYTF.

This clone was observed a single time. The V and J genes are TRBV7-9 and TRBJ1-2, with D unclear. V was clipped by 2 bases and J by 7 bases, with 8 bases between them. The CDR3 has 12 amino acids. Germline V CDR1 and CDR2: SEHNR, FQNEAQ (reference sequence). The CDR3 sequence: CASSLLQLGYTF. The CDR3, as DNA: TGTGCCAGCAGCTTATTGCAGCTTGGCTACACCTTC.

This sequence joins TRBV5-4 and TRBJ2-2, with 10 nucleotides matching TRBD2. The V segment lost 2 bases and the J segment 4 bases; nucleotides outside the gene matches: 5. This CDR3 has 16 amino acids. CDR1 SGHNT and CDR2 YYREEE come from the germline V gene (reference sequence). This CDR3 is CASSFGLADSTGELFF. The DNA for the CDR3 is TGTGCCAGCAGCTTCGGACTAGCGGATAGCACCGGGGAGCTGTTTTTT.

V and J are TRBV10-3 and TRBJ1-5, with a tentative D call TRBD1 (5 bases). Trimming removed 10 bases at V and 6 bases at J, with 25 bases between. Germline V CDR1 and CDR2: ENHRY, SYGVKD. The CDR3 is 16 amino acids. The CDR3 bases are TGTGCCACCGGGGGATGGGATGGGAGCGGGGGTCAGCCCCAGCATTTT. Translated: CATGGWDGSGGQPQHF.

This chain joins TRBV5-4 and TRBJ2-5, with a weak D call TRBD2 (5 bases). The CDR3 totals 15 residues. The V gene lost 0 bases and the J gene lost 1 base, with 10 bases spanning the gap. CDR1 is SGHNT and CDR2 is YYREEE in the germline V gene (reference sequence). The CDR3: CASSLEWTPQETQYF. DNA for the CDR3: TGTGCCAGCAGCTTGGAATGGACTCCCCAAGAGACCCAGTACTTC.

The rearrangement joins TRBV5-1 to TRBJ1-2, with D hard to call. CDR3 size: 15 residues. The ends were cut back, 3 bases at V and 4 bases at J, with 16 bases in the middle. In germline, CDR1 is SGHRS, CDR2 YFSETQ. This chain's CDR3 is CASSSRVAWGYGYTF. CDR3 in DNA: TGCGCCAGCAGCTCCCGGGTCGCCTGGGGCTATGGCTACACCTTC.

V and J are TRBV20-1 and TRBJ1-6; D is unresolved. V gave up 4 bases and J gave up 5 bases, with 3 bases separating them. The germline V gene has CDR1 DFQATT and CDR2 SNEGSKA (reference sequence). The CDR3 runs 11 residues. CDR3 DNA: TGCAGTGCTAACCATAATTCACCCCTCCACTTT. Translation: CSANHNSPLHF.

This chain joins TRBV29-1 and TRBJ2-1, with D tentatively TRBD2 (5 bases). Germline loops: CDR1 SQVTM, CDR2 ANQGSEA. The CDR3 runs to 13 residues. CDR3 region: CSSGERIYNEQFF. CDR3 DNA: TGCAGTTCTGGGGAGCGGATCTACAATGAGCAGTTCTTC.

This clone was counted a single time. The rearrangement uses TRBV10-2 and TRBJ2-5, with TRBD2 matching 16 bases. V shed 6 bases, J shed 10 bases, and the junction held 11 bases outside the gene matches. CDR3 length: 16 amino acids. CDR1 is WSHSY and CDR2 is SAAADI in the germline V gene. CDR3 DNA sequence: TGCGCCAGCAGCTACGGGACTAGCGGGAGGGCTAGGGACCAGTACTTC. This codes for CASSYGTSGRARDQYF.

The chain carries TRBV4-3 and TRBJ1-4; D unresolved. This CDR3 region has 15 residues. CDR1 and CDR2 from the germline V gene are LGHNA and YSLEER. The V and J ends lost 0 bases and 2 bases respectively, with 7 bases between them. The CDR3 loop reads CASSQDHGTNEKLFF. For the CDR3, the DNA is TGCGCCAGCAGCCAAGATCACGGGACTAATGAAAAACTGTTTTTT.

This clone has more than one count but fewer than ten. The rearrangement uses TRBV7-2 and TRBJ2-5; 8 bases match TRBD1. J lost 6 bases, V lost 7 bases, and 10 bases had no gene match. The CDR3 has 14 amino acids. CDR1 is SGHTA and CDR2 is FQGNSA in the germline V gene. In nucleotides, the CDR3 is TGTGCCAGCACCGCTAGGACAGGGAGGCAGACCCAGTACTTC. Amino acids: CASTARTGRQTQYF.

The V and J genes are TRBV6-5 and TRBJ1-1; D unclear. The CDR3 runs to 13 residues. Germline CDR1 MNHEY, CDR2 SVGAGI. V was trimmed by 4 bases and J by 5 bases, leaving 11 bases between them. CDR3 loop: CASSSLGKTEAFF. In DNA, the CDR3 is TGTGCCAGCAGTTCCCTCGGTAAGACTGAAGCTTTCTTT.

The rearrangement uses TRBV12-3 or TRBV12-4 and TRBJ1-2; D not resolved. V gave up 5 bases and J gave up 7 bases, with 11 bases separating them. The CDR3 runs to 12 residues. The DNA for the CDR3 is TGTGCCAGCAGTAAGGGTGTGGGTGGCTACACCTTC. Amino acids: CASSKGVGGYTF.

Here the CDR3 reads CASSFSGVVFTEAFF. For the CDR3, the DNA is TGTGCCAGCAGCTTTTCCGGGGTCGTTTTCACTGAAGCTTTCTTT. V and J are TRBV7-9 and TRBJ1-1; no firm D call. The CDR3 totals 15 residues. Per the germline V gene, CDR1 is SEHNR and CDR2 is FQNEAQ (reference sequence). Trimming pared 3 bases from V and 4 bases from J, leaving 15 bases between.